This record looks at one TCR beta chain sequence and its context. The specificity of this receptor is unknown. It has no much larger one-base neighbor in the sample; base qualities were not kept. Library preparation employed 5' RACE. TCRdb names NextSeq 500 as the instrument used. To allow correction of PCR and sequencing errors, the TCR library protocol tagged every TCR cDNA molecule with a unique molecular identifier. Processing in the source paper ran as follows. TCR identification, UMI-based error correction and CDR3 extraction were performed with Decombinator tools. Expanded TCRs were defined as those above a frequency of 2 per 1,000, corresponding to the top 1% of the tumor frequency distribution. Each repertoire was subsampled 100 times to 5,000 TCRs, after which Renyi diversity was computed with the R vegan package. CDR3 similarity networks were built from amino acid triplet string-kernel similarity, with CDR3s being connected when pairwise similarity was above 0.82. The public sequencing data were trimmed at Q25 with fastp and processed into clonotypes with MiXCR by TCRdb, which kept only in-frame beta chains. Every distinct CDR3 protein forms one entry, paired with its most common genes and DNA. The V and J calls follow TCRdb's processing rather than the paper's. The sample table contains roughly 120,000 distinct CDR3 sequences; only one count was recorded for 12% of them. The top ten clones comprise roughly 15% of the sample.

This sample was taken from a study of spatial heterogeneity in lung cancer (dated by TCRdb to about 2019). For the study in its entirety: Donors were some 78 patients with early-stage, untreated non-small cell lung cancer from the lung TRACERx cohort. In the raw uncorrected reads, each unique combination of TCR and UMI appeared on average more than ten times. At surgery, hundreds of tumor regions, 64 matched nontumor lung samples and 56 PBMC samples were TCR-sequenced for both alpha and beta chains. Beta-chain transcripts were consistently detected in greater numbers than alpha-chain transcripts, which likely reflects a higher abundance of beta-chain transcripts. In non-small cell lung cancer, the study quantitatively compared TCR alpha and beta repertoires across several tumor regions, matched nontumor lung, and blood. TCR repertoire features were related to nonsynonymous mutation counts determined by whole-exome sequencing of tumor tissue. Follow-up PBMC samples were sequenced whenever available, with a median time to follow-up of approximately 25 months after resection. Study-wide findings and limitations: Comparisons of baseline and follow-up blood repertoires included only 15 or so patients. Ubiquitous expanded tumor TCRs were detected in blood more often at tumor resection than at routine follow-up. Additional single-cell paired TCR alpha and beta sequencing was considered necessary to confirm, at a functional level, the hypothesis that regional TCRs recognize regional mutations.

In the paper's terms, the time point label means: blood at routine non-recurrence follow-up after resection. TCR sequencing used whole RNA extracted from tumor and nontumor lung tissue, or from cryopreserved PBMC samples, without cell sorting. A patient was chosen for TCR sequencing only when enough RNA was available from at least two tumor regions. The clonotype comes from a male donor with early-stage non-small cell lung cancer. Source: PBMCs, taken at follow-up.

The nucleotides read TGCGCCAGCAGCTTGCAAGCGGGGCCCACAGATACGCAGTATTTT. It encodes CASSLQAGPTDTQYF. The chain uses TRBV5-1 and TRBJ2-3; 7 bases in between match TRBD2. The germline V gene gives CDR1 as SGHRS and CDR2 as YFSETQ. Trimming takes 1 base off V and 2 bases off J; junction bases not matched to a gene: 4. The CDR3 starts with the cysteine, ends with the phenylalanine, and has 15 residues. CDR3 DNA is the only sequence kept; it has 45 bases, read in frame from the first base.